Described below is a single T cell receptor beta chain sequence and its context. Antigen: not known. This entry belongs to a study of cytomegalovirus exposure and HLA in healthy donors. Overall study context: A prior analysis found about 120 million unique TCR beta sequences from some 190 million T cells. Broader study findings: Altogether, more than 150 TCR beta chains were recorded as cytomegalovirus-associated. According to an earlier analysis, most TCR beta V segments yielded productive rearrangements about 90% or about 30% of the time.

Amplification used 60 Vbeta primers and 13 Jbeta primers. Sequencing used immunoSEQ multiplex PCR; TCRdb keeps in-frame clones, though not all of them. The sample contains over 100,000 clones, roughly 9.1% of which appear only once. In germline, CDR1 is LNHDA, CDR2 SQIVND (reference sequence). The CDR3 is 14 amino acids. The V gene lost 1 base and the J gene lost 7 bases, with 11 bases spanning the gap. The sequenced material came from PBMCs. This chain links TRBV19 with TRBJ2-1, with D possibly being TRBD2 (6 bases). The clonotype originates from a middle-aged man in good health and CMV-seropositive. This CDR3 reads CASSIAGVGNEQFF. The CDR3, as DNA: TGTGCCAGTAGTATAGCGGGAGTGGGGAATGAGCAGTTCTTC.